The 11 T cell receptor beta chains below were found in one sample sequenced in a study of T cells in tuberculosis. Time point of the sample: new active TB diagnosis, blood taken before or within 7 days of starting treatment. Sequencing used immunoSEQ multiplex PCR; TCRdb keeps in-frame clones, though not all of them. The sample carries fewer than 55,000 clones, about 96% recorded once. This material consisted of PBMCs, taken at tuberculosis diagnosis. These receptors originate from an adult with tuberculosis.

This sequence joins TRBV28 and TRBJ2-1; 9 nucleotides align to TRBD1. The junction had 8 bases not matched to a gene; V was cut back by 4 bases and J by 7 bases. CDR3 length: 15 amino acids. The germline CDR1 and CDR2 sequences are MDHEN and SYDVKM. CDR3: CASSSGGQGMNEQFF. The CDR3 DNA is TGTGCCAGCAGTTCAGGGGGACAGGGAATGAATGAGCAGTTCTTC. Full variable domain (missing parts from reference TRBV28 and TRBJ2-1): DVKVTQSSRYLVKRTGEKVFLECVQDMDHENMFWYRQDPGLGLRLIYFSYDVKMKEKGDIPEGYSVSREKKERFSLILESASTNQTSMYLCASSSGGQGMNEQFFGPGTRLTVL.

V usage is TRBV9 and J usage is TRBJ2-5; TRBD2 might be the D (6 bases). V was clipped by 0 bases and J by 1 base, with 10 bases between them. Germline CDR1 is SGDLS and CDR2 is YYNGEE. The CDR3 is 15 residues long. The CDR3 DNA is TGTGCCAGCAGCGTAGGTGGACTACCCCAAGAGACCCAGTACTTC. Amino acid sequence: CASSVGGLPQETQYF.

V gene TRBV6-1 combines with J gene TRBJ2-5; D call uncertain. The germline V gene encodes CDR1 MNHNS and CDR2 SASEGT. Trimming cost V 1 base and J 4 bases, with 10 bases left between them. This CDR3 spans 14 amino acids. In DNA form, the CDR3 reads TGTGCCAGCAGTGAAGGCGTGGGCAGAGAGACCCAGTACTTC. Its translation is CASSEGVGRETQYF.

This chain joins TRBV7-3 and TRBJ2-2, with 11 positions matching TRBD2. The CDR3 length is 15 residues. V lost 7 bases and J lost 3; bases outside the gene matches: 4. Germline V gene sequence: CDR1 SGHTA, CDR2 FQGTGA. This chain's CDR3 is CASNVAGGDTGELFF. The CDR3, as DNA: TGTGCCAGCAACGTAGCGGGAGGGGACACCGGGGAGCTGTTTTTT. Filled out from reference TRBV7-3 and TRBJ2-2, the complete variable domain reads GAGVSQTPSNKVTEKGKYVELRCDPISGHTALYWYRQSLGQGPEFLIYFQGTGAADDSGLPNDRFFAVRPEGSVSTLKIQRTERGDSAVYLCASNVAGGDTGELFFGEGSRLTVL.

J is TRBJ2-7 and V is TRBV18; TRBD1 matches at 7 bases. Germline loops: CDR1 KGHSH, CDR2 LQKENI. The V gene end was trimmed by 5 bases and the J gene end by 6 bases; junction bases not matched to a gene: 10. This CDR3 is 14 amino acids long. The CDR3 region is CASSSAGTVGEQYF. Here the CDR3 DNA reads TGTGCCAGCTCATCCGCCGGGACAGTCGGCGAGCAGTACTTC. Variable domain in full (rest from reference TRBV18 and TRBJ2-7): NAGVMQNPRHLVRRRGQEARLRCSPMKGHSHVYWYRQLPEEGLKFMVYLQKENIIDESGMPKERFSAEFPKEGPSILRIQQVVRGDSAAYFCASSSAGTVGEQYFGPGTRLTVT.

The CDR3 loop reads CASSWDSGRMKAYEQYF. CDR3 nucleotide sequence: TGTGCCAGCAGTTGGGATAGCGGGAGGATGAAGGCCTACGAGCAGTACTTC. The genes are TRBV27 and TRBJ2-7, with 10 bases lining up with TRBD2. The germline gives CDR1 MNHEY, CDR2 SMNVEV (reference sequence). The CDR3 is 17 residues long. Germline trimming cut 4 bases from V and 2 bases from J; bases unmatched to any gene: 11.

V is TRBV7-9 and J is TRBJ2-5; D is ambiguous. Germline lookup yields CDR1 SEHNR and CDR2 FQNEAQ (reference sequence). V was cut by 0 bases and J by 5 bases, with 10 bases left in between. The CDR3 spans 14 residues. As DNA, the CDR3 is TGTGCCAGCAGCTTAGCAGCCGGGTGGGAGACCCAGTACTTC. Its translation: CASSLAAGWETQYF.

This clone was seen only a few times. The CDR3: CASSLDLRGLNSPLHF. CDR3 DNA sequence: TGTGCCAGCAGCTTAGATCTCAGGGGGCTAAATTCACCCCTCCACTTT. This chain connects TRBV11-2 to TRBJ1-6; 8 bases are a match to TRBD1. The CDR3 totals 16 residues. Germline V CDR1 and CDR2: SGHAT, FQNNGV. The V and J ends lost 0 bases and 7 bases, in that order; junction bases with no gene match: 5.

V usage is TRBV2 and J usage is TRBJ1-5; TRBD1 aligns across 7 bases. Germline-derived CDR1 and CDR2 are SNHLY and FYNNEI. The CDR3 consists of 15 residues. Germline trimming cut 3 bases from V and 5 bases from J; bases unmatched to any gene: 7. In DNA form, the CDR3 reads TGTGCCAGCAGTGATATGACAGGGACCCATCAGCCCCAGCATTTT. Translation: CASSDMTGTHQPQHF.

This clone was found once. The chain combines TRBV6-5 with TRBJ2-6, with D possibly being TRBD2 (6 bases). The CDR3 contains 15 residues. Per the germline V gene, CDR1 is MNHEY and CDR2 is SVGAGI. Trimming removed 6 bases from V and 0 bases from J, with 9 bases in between. CDR3 in DNA: TGTGCCAGCAGATCCGGGGGCTCTGGGGCCAACGTCCTGACTTTC. Translating gives CASRSGGSGANVLTF.

The chain couples TRBV30 to TRBJ2-1; D is possibly TRBD2 (6 bases). The germline CDR1 and CDR2 sequences are GTSNPN and SVGIG (reference sequence). V was trimmed by 3 bases and J by 5 bases, leaving 20 bases between them. The CDR3 has 16 amino acids. This CDR3 is CAWRVKLSGVNNEQFF. The CDR3, as DNA: TGTGCCTGGAGAGTGAAGTTGTCGGGGGTAAACAATGAGCAGTTCTTC.